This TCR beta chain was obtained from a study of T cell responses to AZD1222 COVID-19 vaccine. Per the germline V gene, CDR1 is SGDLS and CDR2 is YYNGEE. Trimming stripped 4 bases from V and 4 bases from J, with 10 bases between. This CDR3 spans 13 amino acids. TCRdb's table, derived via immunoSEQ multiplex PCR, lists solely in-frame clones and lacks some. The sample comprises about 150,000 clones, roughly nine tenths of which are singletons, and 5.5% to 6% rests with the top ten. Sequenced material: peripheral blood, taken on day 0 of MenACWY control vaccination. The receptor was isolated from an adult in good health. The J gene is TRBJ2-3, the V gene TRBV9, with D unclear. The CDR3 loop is CASSPISSDTQYF. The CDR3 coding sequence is TGTGCCAGCAGCCCCATTTCGTCAGATACGCAGTATTTT.